A single sample gave rise to the 21 T cell receptor beta chains below, sequenced in a study of cytomegalovirus exposure and HLA in healthy donors. With 60 Vbeta and 13 Jbeta primers, the PCR was carried out. Assay used: immunoSEQ multiplex PCR; TCRdb lists only in-frame clones, some missing. The repertoire holds roughly 180,000 clones, more than 60% seen once, with about 4% in the top ten. What was sequenced was PBMCs. All receptors come from an older woman in good health and CMV-seropositive.

The rearrangement links TRBV14 to TRBJ2-7; 7 bases match TRBD2. Per germline, CDR1 SGHDN and CDR2 FVKESK. Losses at the gene ends were 1 base for V and 7 bases for J; bases not matched to a gene: 10. The CDR3 is 15 amino acids. CDR3 sequence (DNA): TGTGCCAGCAGCCAAGGACTAGCCAGCCTGGGGGAGCAGTACTTC. This sequence encodes CASSQGLASLGEQYF.

This rearrangement joins TRBV6-1 to TRBJ2-7; TRBD1 agrees at 11 bases. The germline CDR1 and CDR2 sequences are MNHNS and SASEGT. The CDR3 consists of 14 residues. V lost 6 bases, J lost 2 bases, and 3 bases stayed unmatched. CDR3 sequence reads: CASRGTGGPYEQYF. In DNA, the CDR3 is TGTGCCAGCAGAGGGACAGGGGGGCCCTACGAGCAGTACTTC.

The chain combines TRBV6-5 with TRBJ2-1, with 7 bases fitting TRBD1. Germline V gene sequence: CDR1 MNHEY, CDR2 SVGAGI. V shed 10 bases, J shed 6 bases, and the junction held 12 bases outside the gene matches. This CDR3 region has 14 residues. For the CDR3, the DNA is TGTGCCACTACCCGAAGGGGGCTCGTCAATGAGCAGTTCTTC. It translates to CATTRRGLVNEQFF.

The chain employs TRBV28 and TRBJ1-2, with 8 bases identical to TRBD1. V was pared by 2 bases and J by 7 bases, with 6 bases of the junction left unmatched. The germline V gene encodes CDR1 MDHEN and CDR2 SYDVKM. CDR3 length equals 14 residues. CDR3 protein: CASSLGTGTSGYTF. The CDR3 DNA sequence: TGTGCCAGCAGTTTAGGGACAGGAACCTCTGGCTACACCTTC.

The gene calls are TRBV5-1 and TRBJ1-5; D ambiguous. The V end was cut by 0 bases, the J end by 7 bases, with 11 bases between. This CDR3 comprises 14 residues. Per the germline V gene, CDR1 is SGHRS and CDR2 is YFSETQ. This chain's CDR3 is CASSLAGESQPQHF. The DNA of the CDR3 is TGCGCCAGCAGCTTGGCGGGTGAGAGCCAGCCCCAGCATTTT. Supplemented by reference TRBV5-1 and TRBJ1-5, the full variable domain reads KAGVTQTPRYLIKTRGQQVTLSCSPISGHRSVSWYQQTPGQGLQFLFEYFSETQRNKGNFPGRFSGRQFSNSRSEMNVSTLELGDSALYLCASSLAGESQPQHFGDGTRLSIL.

The V call is TRBV11-2, the J call TRBJ1-6, with a possible D match to TRBD1 (5 bases). Germline values: CDR1 SGHAT, CDR2 FQNNGV. V was clipped by 3 bases and J by 4 bases, with 7 bases between them. This CDR3 is built from 14 residues. The CDR3 protein is CASSFQGYNSPLHF. CDR3 bases: TGTGCCAGCAGCTTTCAGGGATATAATTCACCCCTCCACTTT. Using reference TRBV11-2 and TRBJ1-6 for the parts outside the CDR3, the full variable domain is EAGVAQSPRYKIIEKRQSVAFWCNPISGHATLYWYQQILGQGPKLLIQFQNNGVVDDSQLPKDRFSAERLKGVDSTLKIQPAKLEDSAVYLCASSFQGYNSPLHFGNGTRLTVT.

This clone showed up just once. The chain links TRBV30 to TRBJ2-7, with TRBD2 as a possible D gene (7 bases). This CDR3 has 12 amino acids. V lost 7 bases and J 6 bases, leaving 16 bases between the germline ends. The germline V gene has CDR1 GTSNPN and CDR2 SVGIG (reference sequence). The CDR3 DNA sequence: TGTGCCTCTGCGGCGGGGGCGGGCGAGCAGTACTTC. The encoded protein is CASAAGAGEQYF.

V is TRBV6-6 and J is TRBJ2-4, with 9 bases identical to TRBD1. This CDR3 region has 15 residues. Unmatched junction bases numbered 15, after V lost 6 bases and J lost 12 bases. Germline CDR1 MNHNY, CDR2 SVGAGI (reference sequence). The CDR3 DNA sequence: TGTGCCAGCAGACCCTTCGACCCGGGACAGGGTAGTCAGTACTTC. Protein sequence: CASRPFDPGQGSQYF.

The V gene is TRBV15, the J gene TRBJ1-3, with D maybe TRBD1 (6 bases). Germline V gives CDR1 LNHNV, CDR2 YYDKDF (reference sequence). The CDR3 has 16 residues. Trimming left V 0 bases short and J 4 bases short, with 13 bases between. CDR3 sequence (DNA): TGTGCCACCAGCAGAGACTCCAGGGGCGGCGGAAACACCATATATTTT. It translates to CATSRDSRGGGNTIYF.

This chain uses TRBV5-8 with TRBJ2-1; the match to TRBD2 covers 7 bases. The ends lost 2 bases at V and 0 bases at J; junction bases unmatched: 2. Germline loops: CDR1 SGHTS, CDR2 YDEGEE. CDR3 length: 15 residues. The CDR3 here is CASSLAGSSYNEQFF. In DNA, the CDR3 is TGTGCCAGCAGCTTAGCGGGGAGCTCCTACAATGAGCAGTTCTTC.

This CDR3 reads CASRSGSSYEQYF. In DNA, the CDR3 is TGCGCCAGCCGCTCGGGTAGCTCCTACGAGCAGTACTTC. The genes are TRBV5-1 and TRBJ2-7, with D uncertain. Trimming removed 7 bases from V and 0 bases from J, with 11 bases in between. Germline-derived CDR1 and CDR2 are SGHRS and YFSETQ. This CDR3 comprises 13 residues.

The chain uses TRBV19 and TRBJ2-5; 13 bases align to TRBD2. The CDR3 length is 17 residues. Per the germline V gene, CDR1 is LNHDA and CDR2 is SQIVND (reference sequence). The V segment lost 4 bases and the J segment 2 bases; nucleotides outside the gene matches: 7. This CDR3 reads CASSTGLAGTKQETQYF. The CDR3 bases are TGTGCCAGTAGTACGGGACTAGCGGGGACAAAACAAGAGACCCAGTACTTC.

The rearrangement uses TRBV19 and TRBJ1-5; the D gene is possibly TRBD1 (5 bases). The CDR3 runs to 18 residues. The germline gives CDR1 LNHDA, CDR2 SQIVND (reference sequence). Trimming removed 11 bases at V and 0 bases at J, with 26 bases between. In nucleotides, the CDR3 is TGTGCCGTACAAGACAGTCTAGGGGCTGGTATTAGCAATCAGCCCCAGCATTTT. It specifies CAVQDSLGAGISNQPQHF.

This chain joins TRBV15 and TRBJ2-1; 7 positions match TRBD2. The J segment lost 10 bases and the V segment lost 0 bases, leaving 12 bases of the junction unmatched. Germline CDR1 LNHNV, CDR2 YYDKDF (reference sequence). The CDR3 sequence is 16 residues long. This CDR3 reads CATSRDRGETSPEQFF. CDR3 coding DNA: TGTGCCACCAGCAGAGATAGGGGAGAGACTAGCCCAGAGCAGTTCTTC.

This rearrangement joins TRBV5-1 to TRBJ2-3; TRBD2 agrees at 7 bases. J was trimmed by 1 base and V by 5 bases; bases with no gene match: 7. Per the germline V gene, CDR1 is SGHRS and CDR2 is YFSETQ. This CDR3 is built from 15 residues. The CDR3 nucleotides read TGCGCCAGCAGGAGCGGGGTGACGGGCACAGATACGCAGTATTTT. Translating gives CASRSGVTGTDTQYF.

The chain joins TRBV7-9 to TRBJ2-5; maybe TRBD1 (6 bases). This CDR3 spans 16 amino acids. Germline assignment: CDR1 SEHNR and CDR2 FQNEAQ (reference sequence). Trimming removed 5 bases from V and 6 bases from J, with 22 bases in between. The CDR3: CASSTPTGFSQKTQYF. The CDR3 DNA reads TGTGCCAGCAGCACCCCGACAGGTTTTTCGCAAAAGACCCAGTACTTC.

The chain employs TRBV5-1 and TRBJ2-2, with a tentative D call TRBD2 (5 bases). The germline V and J ends were trimmed by 0 bases and 16 bases, with 13 bases remaining between them. CDR3 length equals 12 residues. Germline lookup yields CDR1 SGHRS and CDR2 YFSETQ. In nucleotides, the CDR3 is TGCGCCAGCAGCTTGGGGGAGCGCTCCCAGTTTTTT. It encodes CASSLGERSQFF.

The rearrangement uses TRBV19 and TRBJ1-5; D remains unclear. CDR3 length: 12 residues. CDR1 is LNHDA, CDR2 SQIVND, per germline (reference sequence). V lost 8 bases and J 3 bases, leaving 8 bases between the germline ends. The CDR3 coding sequence is TGTGCCAGTCGGAGAAACAATCAGCCCCAGCATTTT. It yields the protein CASRRNNQPQHF. Combining the CDR3 with reference TRBV19 and TRBJ1-5 gives the whole variable domain DGGITQSPKYLFRKEGQNVTLSCEQNLNHDAMYWYRQDPGQGLRLIYYSQIVNDFQKGDIAEGYSVSREKKESFPLTVTSAQKNPTAFYLCASRRNNQPQHFGDGTRLSIL.

The chain links TRBV5-6 to TRBJ1-4; D may be TRBD1 (6 bases). Germline V gene lookup returns CDR1 SGHDT and CDR2 YYEEEE. The CDR3 length is 15 residues. V lost 5 bases and J 8 bases, leaving 19 bases between the germline ends. CDR3 region: CASRFQGPLREKLFF. CDR3 DNA sequence: TGTGCCAGCAGGTTCCAGGGGCCCCTTCGGGAAAAACTGTTTTTT.

The chain employs TRBV6-5 and TRBJ1-2; TRBD1 is a possible D gene (6 bases). CDR1 MNHEY and CDR2 SVGAGI come from the germline V gene. The CDR3 has 15 residues. Trimming shortened V by 0 bases and J by 4 bases, and 12 bases separated the two germline ends. CDR3 DNA: TGTGCCAGCAGTTACTCGAGGGACATCCGCTATGGCTACACCTTC. Protein product: CASSYSRDIRYGYTF.

The chain uses TRBV4-2 and TRBJ2-1, with 9 bases matching TRBD2. The CDR3 extends over 17 amino acids. After removal of 4 bases from V and 4 bases from J, the junction contained 11 bases not matched to a gene. Germline CDR1 LGHNA, CDR2 YNFKEQ. The CDR3 DNA reads as TGTGCCAGCAGCCGAGCCAGCGGGGGGAATTTTTACAATGAGCAGTTCTTC. This codes for CASSRASGGNFYNEQFF.